A single T cell receptor (beta chain) is shown here with its context. This receptor's antigen is unknown. It has no much larger one-base neighbor in the sample; base qualities were not kept. The collaborating institutions used their own protocols to collect whole blood in K2EDTA tubes. Collaborator samples were shipped for TCRbeta analysis as frozen whole blood, isolated PBMCs, or DNA extracted from either sample type. From cysteine to phenylalanine, the CDR3 is 14 amino acids long. The sequence is cut down to CDR3 DNA, 42 bases in frame from base 1. A distance of 10 bases separates the germline ends of V and J, which lose 0 bases and 5 bases respectively. Looking up the germline V gene (reference sequence) yields CDR1 SEHNR and CDR2 FQNEAQ. This sample was included in a study of blood T cell repertoires in COVID-19 (dated by TCRdb to 2020 to 2021). The study in broad terms: The collaborator samples originated in the United States, Italy and Spain and spanned the acute and convalescent phases of COVID-19. The samples were drawn from the first 160 participants of the ongoing ImmuneRACE study and from 1,200 or so subjects provided by 6 global collaborators. The repertoires were released in a freely available public database meant as a resource for research on the immune response to SARS-CoV-2. The dataset comprised deeply sampled blood TCRbeta repertoires from subjects exposed to, actively infected with, or recovered from COVID-19. The prospective study material was composed of cDNA or gDNA derived from T cells, B-cell-depleted T cells, or PBMCs. A de-identified subject ID, COVID-19 status, age in years and sex were almost always included in the sample metadata. Where HLA class I and class II types were available, the types were taken from metadata supplied by the sample provider, not from assay-based typing.

TCRbeta CDR3 regions were amplified from genomic DNA using the immunoSEQ Assay, a bias-controlled multiplex PCR. The study's own analysis went as follows. The number of nucleated cells in each sample was estimated from the amplification of reference gene primers within the assay. To quantify the absolute abundance of each unique TCRbeta CDR3 rearrangement, sequence reads were collapsed and filtered. For each sample, productive Simpson clonality was calculated by taking the square root of Simpson's diversity index across productive rearrangements. TCRdb took this table from immuneACCESS and kept in-frame rearrangements with V and J called. Such tables lack part of the clones; where checked against another copy, unresolved V genes explain under half of the gap, and the rest is unexplained. That table furnishes V, J and clone size, whereas the DNA furnished D and trimming. This sample holds roughly 670,000 clones; over 80% were observed only once. Approximately 0.3% of the sample is in the top ten clones.

Summary of the overall study and its limitations: How much clinical and demographic metadata was included differed by source and by participant, and the metadata was provided uncurated.

This receptor was obtained from a woman between 18 and 29 years old with acute or convalescent COVID-19. The sample comprised peripheral blood. The sequence is built from TRBV7-9 and TRBJ1-1; the D gene remains uncertain. The CDR3 region reads CASSLAPAGTEAFF. The DNA reads TGTGCCAGCAGCTTAGCGCCGGCGGGTACTGAAGCTTTCTTT. The variable domain in full, with residues beyond the CDR3 obtained from the reference TRBV7-9 and TRBJ1-1 genes, is DTGVSQNPRHKITKRGQNVTFRCDPISEHNRLYWYRQTLGQGPEFLTYFQNEAQLEKSRLLSDRFSAERPKGSFSTLEIQRTEQGDSAMYLCASSLAPAGTEAFFGQGTRLTVV.